The 3 T cell receptor beta chains reported below all come from one sample, sequenced in a study of blood T cell repertoires in COVID-19. Measured with immunoSEQ multiplex PCR; TCRdb has only the in-frame clones, and not every one. Here the sample spans 260,000 or so clones, about 83% being singletons. Material for sequencing was peripheral blood. The origin of the receptors is a man older than 75 with acute or convalescent COVID-19.

In DNA, the CDR3 is TGTGCCAGCAGTGAAGCGCTTCGAGGGTCGAACACCGGGGAGCTGTTTTTT. Protein: CASSEALRGSNTGELFF. The chain recombines TRBV6-1 with TRBJ2-2, with D possibly TRBD2 on 5 matching bases. Germline V gene sequence: CDR1 MNHNS, CDR2 SASEGT. This CDR3 is built from 17 residues. Trimming cost V 0 bases and J 0 bases, with 11 bases left between them.

V usage is TRBV5-8 and J usage is TRBJ2-6; 7 bases fit TRBD1. From germline, CDR1 is SGHTS and CDR2 YDEGEE. This CDR3 has 16 amino acids. V was pared by 3 bases and J by 0 bases, with 3 bases of the junction left unmatched. CDR3 nucleotide sequence: TGTGCCAGCAGCTGGGGGACAGACTCTGGGGCCAACGTCCTGACTTTC. As protein: CASSWGTDSGANVLTF.

The rearrangement uses TRBV27 and TRBJ2-1, with 13 bases that match TRBD2. Trimming took 3 bases from V and 0 from J; bases not matched to a gene: 5. The CDR3 runs 18 residues. Germline CDR1 reads MNHEY; CDR2 reads SMNVEV (reference sequence). The CDR3 reads CASSLRLAGGSSYNEQFF. The CDR3 coding sequence is TGTGCCAGCAGTTTGCGACTAGCGGGGGGTAGCTCCTACAATGAGCAGTTCTTC.